The TCR beta chain under discussion was sequenced for a study of T-cell memory formation after mild COVID-19. Study-wide findings and caveats: Pre-infection memory harbored some responding clones, suggesting cross-reactive memory joined. Clones that contracted from day 15 to 85 had balanced CD4/CD8; later expanders were CD4+ biased. Mainly CM and EM harbored the contracting CD4+ clones; mainly EMRA harbored the CD8+ ones.

A note on this clonotype: As yet, its antigen is unknown.

CDR1 and CDR2 from the germline V gene are LNHNV and YYDKDF (reference sequence). V shed 8 bases and J 5 bases; nucleotides not matched to a gene: 9. The CDR3 runs 14 residues. TCR alpha and TCR beta cDNA libraries with sample barcodes and UMIs came from 5'RACE using constant-segment primers. Each CDR3 protein gets one entry after TCRdb re-called the 5' RACE reads with MiXCR. Among approximately 560,000 distinct CDR3 sequences listed, about 18% were seen once. Sequencing was performed on PBMCs or a T cell subset sorted from them (not recorded which). The V and J genes are TRBV15 and TRBJ2-7, with TRBD1 identical over 10 bases. The sequence was collected from an adult woman who had mild COVID-19 (a few samples of this study predate the infection). Cell type and time point are not known. Here the CDR3 reads CATQPGTGDDEQYF. DNA for the CDR3: TGTGCCACCCAGCCCGGGACAGGGGATGACGAGCAGTACTTC.